These 13 T cell receptor beta chains came from one sample sequenced in a study of T-cell memory formation after mild COVID-19. In TCRdb, the 5' RACE reads were re-called with MiXCR into one record per CDR3 protein. The table lists about 250,000 distinct CDR3 sequences, approximately 15% of them singletons. Sequenced input: PBMCs or a T cell subset sorted from them (not recorded which). These receptors were collected from an adult woman who had mild COVID-19 (a few samples of this study predate the infection). Cell type and time point are not known.

The V and J genes are TRBV5-1 and TRBJ1-1; D ambiguous. Trimming cost V 0 bases and J 0 bases, with 12 bases left between them. In germline, CDR1 is SGHRS, CDR2 YFSETQ. This CDR3 comprises 16 residues. CDR3 nucleotides: TGCGCCAGCAGCTTGGATGCACACAACATGAACACTGAAGCTTTCTTT. Its protein is CASSLDAHNMNTEAFF. Filled out from reference TRBV5-1 and TRBJ1-1, the complete variable domain reads KAGVTQTPRYLIKTRGQQVTLSCSPISGHRSVSWYQQTPGQGLQFLFEYFSETQRNKGNFPGRFSGRQFSNSRSEMNVSTLELGDSALYLCASSLDAHNMNTEAFFGQGTRLTVV.

The V gene is TRBV12-3 or TRBV12-4, the J gene TRBJ2-5; D not certain. The CDR3 runs to 14 residues. V dropped 5 bases and J dropped 4 bases, with 14 bases sitting between them. CDR3 sequence (DNA): TGTGCCAGCAGTCCCATGGGGTCAGGAGAGACCCAGTACTTC. It codes for CASSPMGSGETQYF.

A few counts support this clonotype. The chain carries TRBV12-3 or TRBV12-4 and TRBJ2-1, with 13 bases aligning to TRBD2. The V and J ends lost 3 bases and 8 bases, in that order; junction bases with no gene match: 7. CDR3 length equals 16 residues. The CDR3 region is CASSFGTSGIGHEQFF. The CDR3, as DNA: TGTGCCAGCAGTTTCGGGACTAGCGGGATTGGACATGAGCAGTTCTTC.

The chain recombines TRBV24-1 with TRBJ1-2, with 7 nucleotides matching TRBD1. The CDR3 totals 14 residues. The J segment lost 8 bases and the V segment lost 4 bases, leaving 9 bases of the junction unmatched. Germline CDR1 reads KGHDR; CDR2 reads SFDVKD. The CDR3 DNA is TGTGCCACCAGTGACCCTGACAGGGTTGGAGGCTACACCTTC. It codes for CATSDPDRVGGYTF.

The V and J genes are TRBV12-3 or TRBV12-4 and TRBJ2-1, with TRBD2 identical over 9 bases. Germline trimming cut 5 bases from V and 3 bases from J; bases unmatched to any gene: 5. This CDR3 has 15 amino acids. CDR3: CASSTRSGGYNEQFF. CDR3 bases: TGTGCCAGCAGTACCCGTAGCGGGGGCTACAATGAGCAGTTCTTC.

This clonotype was seen more than once but under ten times. The gene calls are TRBV5-5 and TRBJ2-1; a possible D gene is TRBD1 (7 bases). The CDR3 totals 15 residues. The V gene lost 1 base and the J gene lost 12 bases, with 20 bases spanning the gap. Germline V gene sequence: CDR1 SGHKS, CDR2 YYEKEE (reference sequence). The chain's CDR3 is CASSLRSGGTMRQFF. In DNA, the CDR3 is TGTGCCAGCAGCTTGCGGTCAGGGGGGACAATGAGGCAGTTCTTC.

This clonotype was seen ten or more times. V gene TRBV7-9 combines with J gene TRBJ2-2; the D gene is possibly TRBD2 (7 bases). The germline CDR1 and CDR2 sequences are SEHNR and FQNEAQ (reference sequence). The V end lost 4 bases, the J end lost 7 bases, and 13 bases lay between the germline ends. The CDR3 totals 14 residues. In DNA form, the CDR3 reads TGTGCCAGCAGCTCCAGGGGAGGGATCGGGGAGCTGTTTTTT. Translated, it gives CASSSRGGIGELFF.

The rearrangement uses TRBV20-1 and TRBJ2-2; the D gene could be TRBD1 or TRBD2 (6 bases each). V lost 0 bases and J 7 bases, leaving 18 bases between the germline ends. The germline V gene encodes CDR1 DFQATT and CDR2 SNEGSKA (reference sequence). The CDR3 contains 16 residues. CDR3 coding DNA: TGCAGTGCTAGAGATCCGCGGGACACCCGGGACGGGGAGCTGTTTTTT. Translating gives CSARDPRDTRDGELFF.

The rearrangement joins TRBV12-3 or TRBV12-4 to TRBJ2-7; D not resolved. The CDR3 totals 14 residues. V was pared by 2 bases and J by 0 bases, with 8 bases between. CDR3 DNA: TGTGCCAGCAGTTTAAACCGCAGCTCCTACGAGCAGTACTTC. It is translated as CASSLNRSSYEQYF.

The chain joins TRBV11-3 to TRBJ2-1, with D uncertain. The CDR3 consists of 14 residues. V shed 1 base and J shed 5 bases, with 9 bases lying between them. Germline-derived CDR1 and CDR2 are SGHNT and YENEEA. The CDR3 reads CASSLGAANNEQFF. The DNA for the CDR3 is TGTGCCAGCAGCTTAGGAGCAGCAAACAATGAGCAGTTCTTC.

The CDR3: CSARDWASVNEQFF. CDR3 nucleotides: TGCAGTGCTAGAGATTGGGCTAGCGTCAATGAGCAGTTCTTC. The V call is TRBV20-1, the J call TRBJ2-1; a possible D gene is TRBD2 (6 bases). Trimming cost V 0 bases and J 6 bases, with 12 bases left between them. This CDR3 spans 14 amino acids. The germline V gene encodes CDR1 DFQATT and CDR2 SNEGSKA (reference sequence).

This clonotype has a count of ten or more. An end of the junction differs from the germline gene, which may be a read error. The rearrangement links TRBV7-7 to TRBJ2-2; TRBD2 matches at 10 bases. This CDR3 spans 14 amino acids. Germline CDR1 and CDR2: SSHAT and FNYEAQ (reference sequence). This CDR3 reads CASSPAGGTGELFF. The CDR3 nucleotides are TGTGCTAGCAGTCCAGCGGGAGGGACCGGGGAGCTGTTTTTT.

The rearrangement joins TRBV7-9 to TRBJ2-1, with TRBD2 as a possible D gene (5 bases). The V gene lost 5 bases and the J gene lost 0 bases, with 11 bases spanning the gap. Germline values: CDR1 SEHNR, CDR2 FQNEAQ (reference sequence). The CDR3 spans 15 residues. For the CDR3, the DNA is TGTGCCAGCAGCCCCGGGGAGAGCTCCTACAATGAGCAGTTCTTC. It yields the protein CASSPGESSYNEQFF.